The T cell receptor beta chain described here comes from a study of blood T cell repertoires in COVID-19. Across the whole study: Sites across the United States, Italy and Spain contributed samples from acute and convalescent COVID-19.

Trimming removed 5 bases from V and 0 bases from J; junction bases left unmatched: 7. This CDR3 is built from 15 residues. Per the germline V gene, CDR1 is MDHEN and CDR2 is SYDVKM. Data came from immunoSEQ multiplex PCR; TCRdb stores just in-frame clones and leaves some out. The sample holds fewer than 300,000 clones; approximately 89% are singletons and the top ten take about 2.2%. V is TRBV28 and J is TRBJ2-7, with TRBD1 identical over 7 bases. The sample was peripheral blood. This clonotype was sampled from a woman aged 30 to 39 with COVID-19, enrolled during active disease. The CDR3 sequence is CASSLTGAASYEQYF. The CDR3 nucleotides read TGTGCCAGCAGTCTCACAGGGGCCGCCTCCTACGAGCAGTACTTC.